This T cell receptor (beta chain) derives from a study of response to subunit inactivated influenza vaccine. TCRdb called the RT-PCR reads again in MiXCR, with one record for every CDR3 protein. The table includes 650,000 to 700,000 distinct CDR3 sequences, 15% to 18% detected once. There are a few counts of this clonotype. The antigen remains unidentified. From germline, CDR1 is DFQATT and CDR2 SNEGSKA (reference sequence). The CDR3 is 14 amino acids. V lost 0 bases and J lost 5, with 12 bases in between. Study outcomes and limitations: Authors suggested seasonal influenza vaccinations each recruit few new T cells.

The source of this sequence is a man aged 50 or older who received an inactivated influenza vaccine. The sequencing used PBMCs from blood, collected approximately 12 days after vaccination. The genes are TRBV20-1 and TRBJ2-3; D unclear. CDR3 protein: CSARDGPRLDTQYF. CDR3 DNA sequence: TGCAGTGCTAGAGACGGACCCCGGTTAGATACGCAGTATTTT.